Each of the 4 T cell receptor beta chains below was sequenced from the same sample in a study of graft-versus-host responses after intestinal transplantation. Antigens of these TCRs are unknown. Profiling relied on immunoSEQ multiplex PCR, and the TCRdb table lists in-frame clones only, not all of them. This table has approximately 97,000 clones, 91% appearing once. The input for sequencing was unstimulated CD4+ T cells sorted from spleen or lymph node cells, taken before transplant. Source of these receptors: a human donor who was the organ donor for an intestinal transplant.

V gene TRBV18 combines with J gene TRBJ2-5; 7 nucleotides line up with TRBD1. The DNA end lines up better with TRBJ2-7; the J call may be wrong. This CDR3 region has 13 residues. The germline V gene has CDR1 KGHSH and CDR2 LQKENI. Written as DNA, the CDR3 is TGTGCCAGCTCACGACGGACAGGCCACGAGCAGTACTTC. Amino acid sequence: CASSRRTGHEQYF.

The chain has TRBV10-3 and TRBJ2-3, with TRBD2 matching 16 bases. The junction had 9 bases not matched to a gene; V was cut back by 6 bases and J by 3 bases. Germline V lookup: CDR1 ENHRY, CDR2 SYGVKD. The CDR3 sequence is 18 residues long. CDR3 loop: CAISGIGTSGGATDTQYF. The CDR3 DNA is TGTGCCATCAGCGGAATAGGGACTAGCGGGGGGGCGACAGATACGCAGTATTTT.

This chain connects TRBV11-2 to TRBJ1-5, with D possibly being TRBD1 (5 bases). Germline values: CDR1 SGHAT, CDR2 FQNNGV. Trimming took 1 base from V and 4 from J, leaving 20 bases between them. The CDR3 has 18 residues. CDR3 loop: CASSLVDLADSLNQPQHF. CDR3 DNA sequence: TGTGCCAGCAGCTTAGTGGATTTGGCAGACAGCCTGAATCAGCCCCAGCATTTT.

The CDR3 loop reads CASSQRLAGGQETQYF. Here the CDR3 DNA reads TGTGCCAGCAGCCAAAGACTAGCGGGGGGCCAAGAGACCCAGTACTTC. The J gene is TRBJ2-5, the V gene TRBV16, with 13 bases aligning to TRBD2. CDR3 length equals 16 residues. The J segment lost 1 base and the V segment lost 2 bases, leaving 1 base of the junction unmatched. CDR1 and CDR2 (germline): KGHSY, FQNENV.